This TCR beta chain was retrieved from a study of cytomegalovirus exposure and HLA in healthy donors. Study at large: Earlier work reported 117 million unique TCR beta sequences from 150 million to 200 million T cells.

PCR involved 60 Vbeta and 13 Jbeta primers. Source study methods: As a later analysis found, there were 80 million to 90 million unique TCR beta chains, of which roughly 11 million were shared. The repertoire was sequenced with immunoSEQ multiplex PCR; TCRdb's copy has only in-frame clones and lacks some. V and J calls and clone size follow that table, whereas D and trimming were derived from the DNA. The top ten hold about 7.8% of the sample, which has roughly 190,000 clones, 12% seen once. The CDR3 sequence is 12 residues long. CDR1 and CDR2 from the germline V gene are SGHRS and YFSETQ. V was shortened by 3 bases and J by 10 bases, with 13 bases between the two germline ends. In its sample, this clone was seen a few times.

This chain uses TRBV5-1 with TRBJ1-1; no definite D call. Sequences were obtained from PBMCs. The TCR was taken from a man aged 45-65 years in good health and CMV-seropositive. DNA of the CDR3: TGCGCCAGCAGCTCGGGCGGGAAAAGAGCTTTCTTT. Its protein is CASSSGGKRAFF.